One sample yielded the 19 T cell receptor beta chains listed below, sequenced in a study of T cells in Graves' hyperthyroidism and ophthalmopathy. Researchers took RNA transcripts and amplified the TCR beta CDR3 regions from them. The HTBI primer set served for first-round RT-PCR of the TCR CDR3. TCRdb recomputed calls from the multiplex PCR reads with MiXCR, one row per CDR3 protein. The sample holds hundreds of thousands of distinct CDR3 sequences, over 20% seen once. Sequencing was carried out using blood. These receptors were obtained from a man between 25 and 39 years old with Graves' ophthalmopathy.

This clonotype was seen a few times. The chain joins TRBV12-3 or TRBV12-4 to TRBJ1-1; no definite D call. The CDR3 sequence is 13 residues long. V lost 7 bases and J lost 7, with 16 bases in between. CDR3 nucleotides: TGTGCCAGCACTCCAACCCAGTTCGATGAAGCTTTCTTT. It encodes CASTPTQFDEAFF.

This clonotype was counted only a few times. An end of the junction differs from the germline gene, which may be a read error. The chain carries TRBV14 and TRBJ2-2, with D possibly matching TRBD2 (5 bases). The CDR3 covers 16 residues. Germline values: CDR1 SGHDN, CDR2 FVKESK. CDR3 sequence (DNA): TGTGCCAGCAGCCAAGACCAGCCCACGAACACCGGGGAGCTGCTTTTT. Protein product: CASSQDQPTNTGELLF. Combining the CDR3 with reference TRBV14 and TRBJ2-2 gives the whole variable domain EAGVTQFPSHSVIEKGQTVTLRCDPISGHDNLYWYRRVMGKEIKFLLHFVKESKQDESGMPNNRFLAERTGGTYSTLKVQPAELEDSGVYFCASSQDQPTNTGELLFGEGSRLTVL.

The chain joins TRBV14 to TRBJ1-1; 7 nucleotides match TRBD1. The CDR3 is 15 residues long. Losses at the gene ends were 5 bases for V and 2 bases for J; bases not matched to a gene: 8. Germline lookup yields CDR1 SGHDN and CDR2 FVKESK. CDR3 region: CASSYLTGANTEAFF. CDR3 sequence (DNA): TGTGCCAGCAGCTATCTTACAGGGGCTAACACTGAAGCTTTCTTT.

This clonotype has just a few counts. The chain uses TRBV24-1 and TRBJ2-1, with 7 nucleotides matching TRBD1. J was trimmed by 4 bases and V by 4 bases; bases with no gene match: 6. Germline CDR1 reads KGHDR; CDR2 reads SFDVKD. The CDR3 covers 15 residues. In nucleotides, the CDR3 is TGTGCCACCAGTGACCCCGGGACAGCATACAATGAGCAGTTCTTC. This sequence encodes CATSDPGTAYNEQFF.

About this clonotype: Since the CDR3 does not end with the conserved phenylalanine or tryptophan, this likely comes from a read error. The chain has TRBV9 and TRBJ1-2; 8 bases are a match to TRBD1. CDR3 length equals 16 residues. The V gene's germline CDR1 is SGDLS and CDR2 YYNGEE. The V segment lost 2 bases and the J segment 1 base; nucleotides outside the gene matches: 7. The CDR3 spells CASSVGAGQDNYGYTL. CDR3 sequence (DNA): TGTGCCAGCAGCGTTGGGGCGGGACAGGATAACTATGGCTACACCCTC.

The sample holds many counts of this clonotype. The V gene is TRBV6-2 or TRBV6-3, the J gene TRBJ2-2; TRBD2 agrees at 7 bases. This CDR3 spans 18 amino acids. V trimming: 8 bases; J trimming: 7 bases; junction bases outside the gene matches: 22. Germline V lookup: CDR1 MNHEY, CDR2 SVGEGT. The DNA of the CDR3 is TGTGCCAGCCTTTCTTGGAGGTCTGGGGGAGGGCCCGGCGGGGAGCTGTTTTTT. It is translated as CASLSWRSGGGPGGELFF.

This clonotype was picked up a small number of times. V is TRBV7-2 and J is TRBJ2-2; possibly TRBD2 for D (5 bases). Trimming cost V 5 bases and J 4 bases, with 17 bases left between them. CDR3 length equals 16 residues. Germline CDR1 is SGHTA and CDR2 is FQGNSA. The chain's CDR3 is CASSPVAGPVTGELFF. In nucleotides, the CDR3 is TGTGCCAGCAGCCCAGTGGCGGGCCCGGTCACCGGGGAGCTGTTTTTT.

This clonotype came up many times. This chain links TRBV3-1 with TRBJ1-1; 8 bases fit TRBD1. The CDR3 spans 15 residues. Germline V gene data show CDR1 as LGHDT and CDR2 as YNNKEL (reference sequence). V lost 7 bases, J lost 0 bases, and 7 bases stayed unmatched. CDR3 in amino acids: CASIARQGLNTEAFF. The CDR3 coding sequence is TGTGCCAGCATAGCAAGACAGGGGTTGAACACTGAAGCTTTCTTT.

J is TRBJ2-7 and V is TRBV3-1; 7 nucleotides match TRBD1. V lost 0 bases, J lost 2 bases, and 10 bases stayed unmatched. This CDR3 has 17 amino acids. Germline V lookup: CDR1 LGHDT, CDR2 YNNKEL (reference sequence). CDR3 DNA sequence: TGTGCCAGCAGCCAAGATCTTAGAGGGACAGCCCCCTACGAGCAGTACTTC. Its protein is CASSQDLRGTAPYEQYF.

This clonotype was counted only a few times. The chain links TRBV10-3 to TRBJ2-3; D is perhaps TRBD1 (6 bases). CDR1 is ENHRY, CDR2 SYGVKD, per germline. Trimming removed 8 bases from V and 3 bases from J, with 15 bases in between. This CDR3 has 14 amino acids. The chain's CDR3 is CAISTGLGTDTQYF. Written as DNA, the CDR3 is TGTGCCATCTCTACAGGGTTGGGTACAGATACGCAGTATTTT.

This clonotype was recorded only once. This sequence joins TRBV6-2 or TRBV6-3 and TRBJ1-2; no clear D gene. V was cut by 4 bases and J by 7 bases, with 16 bases left in between. Germline assignment: CDR1 MNHEY and CDR2 SVGEGT. The CDR3 is 14 residues long. The CDR3 DNA reads TGTGCCAGCAGTTTAATCGAAGATCGGCGTGGCTACACCTTC. It yields the protein CASSLIEDRRGYTF.

The sample holds a few counts of this clonotype. The rearrangement joins TRBV20-1 to TRBJ2-5, with D possibly called TRBD1 or TRBD2 (5 bases each). The CDR3 sequence is 13 residues long. Trimming stripped 7 bases from V and 2 bases from J, with 14 bases between. Germline V lookup: CDR1 DFQATT, CDR2 SNEGSKA (reference sequence). The CDR3 here is CSGWGNRQETQYF. CDR3 bases: TGCAGTGGTTGGGGGAATCGTCAAGAGACCCAGTACTTC.

This clonotype has at least ten counts. The CDR3 coding sequence is TGTGCCAGCAGCTTAGAAGATAGGTTCTTTTACACTGAAGCTTTCTTT. Translating gives CASSLEDRFFYTEAFF. V usage is TRBV7-8 and J usage is TRBJ1-1, with unresolved D. The V and J ends lost 1 base and 3 bases respectively, with 15 bases between them. This CDR3 has 16 residues. Germline CDR1 and CDR2: SGHVS and FQNEAQ.

This clonotype came up a few times. This rearrangement joins TRBV6-1 to TRBJ2-2; 10 nucleotides align to TRBD2. Germline values: CDR1 MNHNS, CDR2 SASEGT. The CDR3 loop spans 15 amino acids. Losses at the gene ends were 3 bases for V and 6 bases for J; bases not matched to a gene: 4. The CDR3 DNA is TGTGCCAGCAGTGACTTAGCGGGAGGCCCCGGGGAGCTGTTTTTT. Its translation: CASSDLAGGPGELFF.

A few counts support this clonotype. J is TRBJ1-2 and V is TRBV28; tentative D call: TRBD1 (5 bases). The germline V and J ends were trimmed by 6 bases and 7 bases, with 12 bases remaining between them. CDR1 and CDR2 from the germline V gene are MDHEN and SYDVKM. CDR3 length equals 12 residues. CDR3 coding DNA: TGTGCCAGCAGCCTGGACATCATTGGCTACACCTTC. It specifies CASSLDIIGYTF.

This clonotype occurred many times. This chain links TRBV12-3 or TRBV12-4 with TRBJ2-3; D is undetermined. Trimming shortened V by 2 bases and J by 2 bases, and 8 bases separated the two germline ends. The CDR3 runs 14 residues. CDR3 coding DNA: TGTGCCAGCAGTTTAATAGAGACCACAGATACGCAGTATTTT. It encodes CASSLIETTDTQYF.

The chain is built from TRBV6-2 or TRBV6-3 and TRBJ2-7; TRBD1 matches at 11 bases. The CDR3 length is 15 residues. CDR1 and CDR2 from the germline V gene are MNHEY and SVGEGT. V was clipped by 8 bases and J by 4 bases; unmatched bases: 10. For the CDR3, the DNA is TGTGCCAGCCGCCCAGGACAGGGGGCCAGGTACGAGCAGTACTTC. Translated, it gives CASRPGQGARYEQYF.

In this sample, this clonotype turned up a few times. The chain has TRBV19 and TRBJ2-7; TRBD1 might be the D (6 bases). Trimming shortened V by 3 bases and J by 9 bases, and 15 bases separated the two germline ends. The germline gives CDR1 LNHDA, CDR2 SQIVND (reference sequence). The CDR3 consists of 13 residues. CDR3 bases: TGTGCCAGTAGTATGGGACCTGGGGGCGCGCAGTACTTC. This encodes CASSMGPGGAQYF.

This clonotype appeared many times. The V call is TRBV7-2, the J call TRBJ1-5; weak D call: TRBD1 (5 bases). Germline CDR1 is SGHTA and CDR2 is FQGNSA. The CDR3 totals 14 residues. V lost 3 bases, J lost 6 bases, and 12 bases lay in between. CDR3 nucleotides: TGTGCCAGCAGCTTTAGGATGAGGGGTCAGCCCCAGCATTTT. Amino acids: CASSFRMRGQPQHF.